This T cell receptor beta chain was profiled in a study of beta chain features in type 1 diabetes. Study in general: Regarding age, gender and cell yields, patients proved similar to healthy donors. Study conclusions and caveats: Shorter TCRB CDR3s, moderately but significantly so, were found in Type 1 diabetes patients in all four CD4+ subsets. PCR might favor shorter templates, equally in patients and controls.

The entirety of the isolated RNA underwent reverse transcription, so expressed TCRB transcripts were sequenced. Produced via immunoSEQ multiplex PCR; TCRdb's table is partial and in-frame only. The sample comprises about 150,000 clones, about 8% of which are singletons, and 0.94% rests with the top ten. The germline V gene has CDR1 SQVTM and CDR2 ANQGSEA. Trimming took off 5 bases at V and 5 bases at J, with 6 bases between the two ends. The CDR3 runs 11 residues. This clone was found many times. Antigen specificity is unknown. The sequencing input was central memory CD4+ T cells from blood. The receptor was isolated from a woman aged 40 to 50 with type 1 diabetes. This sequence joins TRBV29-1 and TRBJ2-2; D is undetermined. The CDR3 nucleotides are TGCAGCGTTAGCGAGACCGGGGAGCTGTTTTTT. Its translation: CSVSETGELFF.